The T cell receptor beta chain under discussion was sequenced for a study of cytomegalovirus exposure and HLA in healthy donors. Across the study: Clustering assigned 81% of the 350 to 450 genotyped donors to the Caucasian-associated ancestry cluster. Study-level results: TCR beta sequences reportedly predicted the HLA-A and HLA-B alleles of most subjects accurately. According to the study, roughly 160 TCR beta chains were cytomegalovirus-associated.

It was healthy bone marrow donors who served as donors. The CDR3 is 15 amino acids. Per germline, CDR1 SNHLY and CDR2 FYNNEI. The V gene lost 4 bases and the J gene lost 1 base, with 11 bases spanning the gap. 13 Jbeta primers and 60 Vbeta primers were used for the PCR. The data were produced by immunoSEQ multiplex PCR, yet TCRdb's version contains in-frame clones alone and is incomplete. The table records fewer than 250,000 clones, about 80% of them present only once. As concerns this clone: Its specificity is not known.

Sequencing was done on a sample of PBMCs. The origin of this receptor is a man in his late teens or twenties in good health and CMV-seronegative. The chain is built from TRBV2 and TRBJ2-1; weak D call: TRBD1 (5 bases). DNA for the CDR3: TGTGCCAGCAGTGCAGGGCAGGGTTCCTACAATGAGCAGTTCTTC. It specifies CASSAGQGSYNEQFF.